The clone carrying this T cell receptor beta chain was detected ten times or more. The antigen is undetermined. CDR3 size: 15 residues. The ends were cut back, 0 bases at V and 0 bases at J, with 9 bases in the middle. Germline CDR1 SGHKS, CDR2 YYEKEE (reference sequence). This sample was included in a study of cytomegalovirus exposure and HLA in healthy donors. Whole-study results and caveats: A later analysis appeared to link common viral pathogens to several of the most significant clusters.

The PCR contained 60 Vbeta and 13 Jbeta primers. Using immunoSEQ multiplex PCR, the repertoire was profiled, and TCRdb retains in-frame clones only, with some absent. The sample contains fewer than 100,000 clones, 75% to 80% of which appear only once. The receptor was isolated from a female donor in good health and CMV-seronegative. J is TRBJ1-1 and V is TRBV5-5; D unresolved. The sequencing input was PBMCs. The CDR3 DNA sequence: TGTGCCAGCAGCTTGGAGGCGGGGATGAACACTGAAGCTTTCTTT. It translates to CASSLEAGMNTEAFF. Full variable domain (remainder filled in from reference TRBV5-5 and TRBJ1-1): DAGVTQSPTHLIKTRGQQVTLRCSPISGHKSVSWYQQVLGQGPQFIFQYYEKEERGRGNFPDRFSARQFPNYSSELNVNALLLGDSALYLCASSLEAGMNTEAFFGQGTRLTVV.